This T cell receptor beta chain was documented in a study of blood T cell repertoires in COVID-19. Across the whole study: COVID-19 samples from acute and convalescent phases originated in the United States, Italy and Spain. PBMCs, B-cell-depleted T cells, or T cells provided the cDNA or gDNA that made up the material.

This CDR3 has 15 amino acids. The V and J ends lost 5 bases and 0 bases respectively, with 11 bases between them. Germline values: CDR1 LGHNT, CDR2 FRNRAP. The authors' processing: Scientists estimated how many nucleated cells there were by amplifying reference gene primers. The repertoire was sequenced with immunoSEQ multiplex PCR; TCRdb's copy has only in-frame clones and lacks some. That table furnishes V, J and clone size, whereas the DNA furnished D and trimming. Among about 48,000 clones listed, 90% were seen once. The TCR sequence derives from a man between 65 and 79 years old with acute or convalescent COVID-19. Sequenced sample: peripheral blood. The chain uses TRBV12-5 and TRBJ1-5; D not resolved. CDR3: CASGDRDDSNQPQHF. The CDR3, as DNA: TGTGCTAGTGGTGACCGGGATGATAGCAATCAGCCCCAGCATTTT.